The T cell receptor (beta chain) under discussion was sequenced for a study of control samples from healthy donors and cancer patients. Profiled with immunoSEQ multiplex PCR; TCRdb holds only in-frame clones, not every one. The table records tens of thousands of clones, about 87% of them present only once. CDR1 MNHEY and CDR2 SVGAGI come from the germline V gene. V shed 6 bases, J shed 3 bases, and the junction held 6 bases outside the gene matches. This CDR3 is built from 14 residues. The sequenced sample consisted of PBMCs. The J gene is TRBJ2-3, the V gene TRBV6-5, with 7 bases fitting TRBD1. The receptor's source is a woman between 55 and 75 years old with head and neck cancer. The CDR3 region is CASSEIQGTDTQYF. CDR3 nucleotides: TGTGCCAGCAGCGAGATACAGGGGACAGATACGCAGTATTTT.